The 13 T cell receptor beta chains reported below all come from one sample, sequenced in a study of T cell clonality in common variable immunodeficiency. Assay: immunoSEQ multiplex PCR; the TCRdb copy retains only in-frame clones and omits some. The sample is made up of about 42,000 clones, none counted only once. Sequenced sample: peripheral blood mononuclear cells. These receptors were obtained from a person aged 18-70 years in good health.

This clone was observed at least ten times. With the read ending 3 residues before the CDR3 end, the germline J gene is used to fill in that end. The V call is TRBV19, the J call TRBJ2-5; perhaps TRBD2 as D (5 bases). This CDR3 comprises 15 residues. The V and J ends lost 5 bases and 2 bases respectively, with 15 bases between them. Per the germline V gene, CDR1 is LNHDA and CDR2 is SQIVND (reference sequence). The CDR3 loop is CASSPQAVGQETQYF. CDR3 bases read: TGTGCCAGTAGTCCCCAAGCGGTGGGACAAGAGACC.

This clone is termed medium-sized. CDR3 loop: CASTQTGENYGYTF. The part of the CDR3 DNA that was read is TGTGCCAGTACCCAGACAGGGGAAAACTATGGC. The rearrangement links TRBV19 to TRBJ1-2; 8 bases map to TRBD1. The DNA ends 3 residues before the CDR3 does, and the rest of the CDR3 is filled in from the germline J gene. Germline-derived CDR1 and CDR2 are LNHDA and SQIVND (reference sequence). V lost 7 bases, J lost 2 bases, and 6 bases stayed unmatched. CDR3 length: 14 residues.

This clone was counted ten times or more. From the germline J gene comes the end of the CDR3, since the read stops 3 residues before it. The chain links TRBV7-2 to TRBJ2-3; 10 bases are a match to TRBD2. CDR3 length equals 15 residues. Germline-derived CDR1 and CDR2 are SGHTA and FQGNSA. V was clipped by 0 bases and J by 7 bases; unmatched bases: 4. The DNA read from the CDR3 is TGTGCCAGCAGCTTAGCGCTACTAGCGGGAAATACG. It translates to CASSLALLAGNT. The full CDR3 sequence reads CASSLALLAGNTQYF.

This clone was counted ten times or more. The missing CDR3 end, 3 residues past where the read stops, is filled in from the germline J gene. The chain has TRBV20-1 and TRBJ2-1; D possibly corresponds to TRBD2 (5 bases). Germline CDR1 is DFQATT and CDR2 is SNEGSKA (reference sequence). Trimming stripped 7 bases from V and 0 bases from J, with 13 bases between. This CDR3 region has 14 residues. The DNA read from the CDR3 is TGCAGTGGCGAGGAGCGGAGCTCCTACAATGAG. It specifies CSGEERSSYNE. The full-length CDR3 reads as CSGEERSSYNEQFF.

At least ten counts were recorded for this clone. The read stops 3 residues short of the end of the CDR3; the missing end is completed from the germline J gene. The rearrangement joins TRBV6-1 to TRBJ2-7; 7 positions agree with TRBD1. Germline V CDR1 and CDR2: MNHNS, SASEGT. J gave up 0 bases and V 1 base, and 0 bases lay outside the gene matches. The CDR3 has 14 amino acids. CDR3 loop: CASSEGDSSYEQYF. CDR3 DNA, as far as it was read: TGTGCCAGCAGTGAAGGGGACAGCTCCTACGAG.

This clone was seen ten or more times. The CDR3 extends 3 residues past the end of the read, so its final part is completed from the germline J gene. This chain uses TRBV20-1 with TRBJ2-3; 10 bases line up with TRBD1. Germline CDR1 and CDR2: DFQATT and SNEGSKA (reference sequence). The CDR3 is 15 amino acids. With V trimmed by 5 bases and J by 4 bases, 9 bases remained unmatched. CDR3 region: CSAAPGQGRPDTQYF. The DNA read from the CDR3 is TGCAGTGCTGCTCCGGGACAGGGGCGCCCAGATACG.

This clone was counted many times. CDR3 bases read: TGCAGTGCTAGTCTATCTAGGCAGGGCGGCGAG. It translates to CSASLSRQGGE. The entire CDR3 protein is CSASLSRQGGEQYF. The gene calls are TRBV20-1 and TRBJ2-7; D is possibly TRBD1 (5 bases). The read ends 3 residues early relative to the CDR3; the germline J gene fills the gap. From germline, CDR1 is DFQATT and CDR2 SNEGSKA (reference sequence). The CDR3 totals 14 residues. Trimming cost V 3 bases and J 6 bases, with 18 bases left between them.

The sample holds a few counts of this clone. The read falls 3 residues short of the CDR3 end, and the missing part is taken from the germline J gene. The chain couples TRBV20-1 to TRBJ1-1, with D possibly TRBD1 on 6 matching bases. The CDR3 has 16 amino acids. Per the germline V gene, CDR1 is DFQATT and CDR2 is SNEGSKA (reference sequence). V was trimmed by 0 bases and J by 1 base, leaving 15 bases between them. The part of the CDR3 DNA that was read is TGCAGTGCTAGAGATTTAGGGGGTGGGGGGAACACTGAA. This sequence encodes CSARDLGGGGNTE. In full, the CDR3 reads CSARDLGGGGNTEAFF.

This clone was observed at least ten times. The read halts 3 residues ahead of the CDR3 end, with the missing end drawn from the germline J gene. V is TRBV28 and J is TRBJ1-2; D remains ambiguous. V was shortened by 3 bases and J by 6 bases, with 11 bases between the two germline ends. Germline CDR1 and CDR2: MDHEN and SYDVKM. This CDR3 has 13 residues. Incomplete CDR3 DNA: TGTGCCAGCAGTTTCCAGGCGACCAATGGC. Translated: CASSFQATNG. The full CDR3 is CASSFQATNGYTF.

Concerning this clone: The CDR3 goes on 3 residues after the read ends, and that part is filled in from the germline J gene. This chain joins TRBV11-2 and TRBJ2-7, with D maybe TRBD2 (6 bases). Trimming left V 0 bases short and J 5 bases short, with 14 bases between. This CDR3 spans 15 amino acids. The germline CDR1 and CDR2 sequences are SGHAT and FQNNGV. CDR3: CASSLDHGLWHEQYF. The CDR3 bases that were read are TGTGCCAGCAGCTTAGATCACGGACTATGGCACGAG.

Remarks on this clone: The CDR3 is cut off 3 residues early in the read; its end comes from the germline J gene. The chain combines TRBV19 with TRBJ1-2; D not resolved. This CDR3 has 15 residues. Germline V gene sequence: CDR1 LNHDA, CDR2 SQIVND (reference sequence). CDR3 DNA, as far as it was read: TGTGCCAGTAGTAGGGTGGAGGGCCTCTCCTACGAC. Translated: CASSRVEGLSYD. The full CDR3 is CASSRVEGLSYDYTF.

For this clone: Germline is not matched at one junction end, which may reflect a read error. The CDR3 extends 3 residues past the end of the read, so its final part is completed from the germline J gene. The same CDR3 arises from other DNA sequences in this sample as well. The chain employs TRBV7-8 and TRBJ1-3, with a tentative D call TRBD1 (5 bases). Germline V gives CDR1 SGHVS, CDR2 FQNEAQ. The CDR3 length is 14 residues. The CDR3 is CASSPRGTGNTIYF. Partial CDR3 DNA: TGTGCCAGCAGCCCGAGAGGTACAGGAAACACG. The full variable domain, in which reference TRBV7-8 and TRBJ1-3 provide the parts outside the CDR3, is GAGVSQSPRYKVAKRGQDVALRCDPISGHVSLFWYQQALGQGPEFLTYFQNEAQLDKSGLPSDRFFAERPEGSVSTLKIQRTQQEDSAVYLCASSPRGTGNTIYFGEGSWLTVV.

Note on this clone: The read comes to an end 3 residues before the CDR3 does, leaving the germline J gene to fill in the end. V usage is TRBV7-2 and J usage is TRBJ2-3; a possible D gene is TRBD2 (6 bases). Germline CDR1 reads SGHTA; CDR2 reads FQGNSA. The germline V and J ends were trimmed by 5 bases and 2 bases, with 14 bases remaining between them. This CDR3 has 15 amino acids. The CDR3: CASSRGTFLTDTQYF. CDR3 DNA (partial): TGTGCCAGCAGCCGGGGGACTTTCCTCACAGATACG.